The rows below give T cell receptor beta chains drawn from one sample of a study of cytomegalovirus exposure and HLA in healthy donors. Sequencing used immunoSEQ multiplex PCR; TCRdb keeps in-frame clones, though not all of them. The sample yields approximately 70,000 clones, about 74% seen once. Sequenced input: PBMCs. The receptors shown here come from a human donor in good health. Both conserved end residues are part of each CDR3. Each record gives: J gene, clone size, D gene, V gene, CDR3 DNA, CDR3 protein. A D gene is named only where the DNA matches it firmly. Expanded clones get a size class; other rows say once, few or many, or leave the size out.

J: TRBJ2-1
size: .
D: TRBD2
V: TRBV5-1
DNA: TGCGCCAGCAGACCCTGGGCTAGCGGGGGAGAGATCTACAATGAGCAGTTCTTC
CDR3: CASRPWASGGEIYNEQFF

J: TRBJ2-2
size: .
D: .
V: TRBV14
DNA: TGTGCCAGCAGCCAACGGGGCACCGGGGAGCTGTTTTTT
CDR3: CASSQRGTGELFF

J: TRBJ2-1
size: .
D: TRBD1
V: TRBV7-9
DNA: TGTGCCAGCAGCTTAACAGGGGACAATGAGCAGTTCTTC
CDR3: CASSLTGDNEQFF

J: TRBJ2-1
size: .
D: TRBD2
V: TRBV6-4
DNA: TGTGCCAGCAGTGACTCGTCCGGAAAGCGGGAAGAGTCTTACAATGAACAGTTCTTC
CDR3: CASSDSSGKREESYNEQFF

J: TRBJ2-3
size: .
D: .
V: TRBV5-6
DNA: TGTGCCAGCAGCTTGGGAGGGAGTTGGCCCACAGATACGCAGTATTTT
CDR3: CASSLGGSWPTDTQYF

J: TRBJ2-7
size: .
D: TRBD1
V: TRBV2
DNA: TGTGCCAGCAGGGGACCGGGACAGCCAGACCTTAGCTCCTACGAGCAGTACTTC
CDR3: CASRGPGQPDLSSYEQYF

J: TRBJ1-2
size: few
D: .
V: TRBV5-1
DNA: TGCGCCAGCAGCTTGCTCGCGCGGGGGGACTATGGCTACACCTTC
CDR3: CASSLLARGDYGYTF

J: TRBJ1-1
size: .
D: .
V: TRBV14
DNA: TGTGCCAGCAGCCAAGCAGGGGCCTCTTCCGCTTTCTTT
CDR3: CASSQAGASSAFF

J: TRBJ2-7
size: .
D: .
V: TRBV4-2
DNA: TGTGCCAGCAGCCAAGAACCCTACTACGAGCAGTACTTC
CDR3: CASSQEPYYEQYF

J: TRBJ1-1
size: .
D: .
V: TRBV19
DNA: TGTGCCAGTATTCACATACAGGGAAACACTGAAGCTTTCTTT
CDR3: CASIHIQGNTEAFF

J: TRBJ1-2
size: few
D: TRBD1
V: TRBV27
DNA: TGTGCCAGCAGTATCACCGGGACAGGGGAGAATGGCTACACCTTC
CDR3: CASSITGTGENGYTF

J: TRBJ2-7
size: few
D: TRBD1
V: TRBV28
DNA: TGTGCCAGCAGTTTAGTCCAACCCGGACAGGCATCGGAAGAGCAGTACTTC
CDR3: CASSLVQPGQASEEQYF

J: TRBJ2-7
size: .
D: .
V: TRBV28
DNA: TGTGCCAGCAGTTTTTGGGCAGGGCATAACGAGCAGTACTTC
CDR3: CASSFWAGHNEQYF

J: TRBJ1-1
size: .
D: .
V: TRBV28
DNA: TGTGCCAGCAGCTTACCCTTGTCGAACACTGAAGCTTTCTTT
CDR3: CASSLPLSNTEAFF

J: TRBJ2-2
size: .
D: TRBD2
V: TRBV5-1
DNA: TGCGCCAGCAGCTTCGTGCGGGAGATAGGGCACGGGGAGCTGTTTTTT
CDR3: CASSFVREIGHGELFF

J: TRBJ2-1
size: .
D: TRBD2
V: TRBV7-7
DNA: TGTGCCAGCAGCTTAGAAGCGGGAGTACACAATGAGCAGTTCTTC
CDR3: CASSLEAGVHNEQFF

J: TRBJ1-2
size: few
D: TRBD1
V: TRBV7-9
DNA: TGTGCCAGCGGACCATTCGGACAGGGCGACTATGGCTACACCTTC
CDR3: CASGPFGQGDYGYTF

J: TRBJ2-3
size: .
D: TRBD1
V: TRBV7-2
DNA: TGTGCCAGCAGCTCGCCGGGACAGGGGGCCACAGATACGCAGTATTTT
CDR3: CASSSPGQGATDTQYF

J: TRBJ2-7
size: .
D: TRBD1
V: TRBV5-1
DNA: TGCGCCAGCAGCTTGGGACAGGGAGAGTACGAGCAGTACTTC
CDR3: CASSLGQGEYEQYF

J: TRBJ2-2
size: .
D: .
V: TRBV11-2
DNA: TGTGCCAGCAGCCCCGGGACTAACACCGGGGAGCTGTTTTTT
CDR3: CASSPGTNTGELFF

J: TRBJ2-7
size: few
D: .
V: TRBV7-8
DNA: TGTGCCAGCAGCTTAGGGAGGGCCGAGCAGTACTTC
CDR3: CASSLGRAEQYF

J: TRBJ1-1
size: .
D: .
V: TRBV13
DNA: TGTGCCAGCAGCTTGTCCGGGGAAGGGAACACTGAAGCTTTCTTT
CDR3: CASSLSGEGNTEAFF

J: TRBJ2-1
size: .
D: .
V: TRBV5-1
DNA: TGCGCCAGCAGCTTGCAAGTCGGCGGTGGTTATGAGCAGTTCTTC
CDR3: CASSLQVGGGYEQFF

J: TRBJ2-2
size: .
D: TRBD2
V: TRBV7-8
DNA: TGTGCCAGCCCTTCATCTCCAGCGGGAGTTACCGGGGAGCTGTTTTTT
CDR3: CASPSSPAGVTGELFF

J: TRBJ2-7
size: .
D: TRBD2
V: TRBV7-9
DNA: TGTGCCAGCAGCGGGACTAGCGACGATTACGAGCAGTACTTC
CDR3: CASSGTSDDYEQYF

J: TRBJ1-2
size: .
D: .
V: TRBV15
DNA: TGTGCCACCAGCAGAGACGAGAGCCCGGGGAATGGCTACACCTTC
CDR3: CATSRDESPGNGYTF

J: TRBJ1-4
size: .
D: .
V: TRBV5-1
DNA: TGCGCCAGCAGCCCAAGCGGACAGACAACTAATGAAAAACTGTTTTTT
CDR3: CASSPSGQTTNEKLFF